These 8 T cell receptor beta chains came from one sample sequenced in a study of molecular identifiers for immune sequencing clone quantification. TCRdb recomputed calls from the PCR reads with MiXCR, one row per CDR3 protein. The table records some 650,000 distinct CDR3 sequences, roughly 21% of them present only once. Sequences were obtained from naive CD8+ T cells from blood, with Jurkat cell RNA spiked in. Subset here: FACS-sorted CD8+CD4-CCR7+CD45RA+ naive T cells. These receptors all stem from a human donor in good health. Some libraries in this study had Jurkat cell RNA spiked in.

Comments on this clonotype: It may be a read error: a sequence one base away is much more abundant. CDR3 coding DNA: TGTGCCAGCAGTTACTTAGGGGGGCACACCGGGGAGCTGTCTTTT. Residues: CASSYLGGHTGELSF. The chain carries TRBV6-5 and TRBJ2-2, with D tentatively TRBD1 or TRBD2 (6 bases each). The CDR3 covers 15 residues. CDR1 and CDR2 from the germline V gene are MNHEY and SVGAGI.

J is TRBJ2-3 and V is TRBV5-4, with 16 bases matching TRBD2. Germline CDR1 SGHNT, CDR2 YYREEE (reference sequence). This CDR3 is 19 amino acids long. Germline trimming cut 4 bases from V and 3 bases from J; bases unmatched to any gene: 11. The CDR3, as DNA: TGTGCCAGCAGCCCGGGACTAGCGGGGGGGACAGCCTCGACAGATACGCAGTATTTT. This codes for CASSPGLAGGTASTDTQYF.

With regard to this clonotype: Just one base apart from a much larger clone, this may be a read error. This chain's CDR3 is CASSQGLVTSGNTIYF. CDR3 DNA sequence: TGCGCCAGCAGCCAAGGTCTGGTAACCTCTGGAAACACCATATATTTT. V is TRBV4-3 and J is TRBJ1-3; D unclear. The CDR3 runs to 16 residues. The germline V gene encodes CDR1 LGHNA and CDR2 YSLEER. The V end lost 1 base, the J end lost 0 bases, and 10 bases lay between the germline ends.

This clonotype is a singleton in its sample. It may be a read error: a sequence one base away is much more abundant. The rearrangement joins TRBV19 to TRBJ2-3; D perhaps matches TRBD1 (6 bases). V gave up 5 bases and J gave up 7 bases, with 13 bases separating them. CDR1 is LNHDA and CDR2 is SQIVND in the germline V gene (reference sequence). The CDR3 runs to 13 residues. The CDR3 sequence is CASSSRTENTQYF. The CDR3 DNA sequence: TGTGCCAGTAGTTCACGGACAGAAAATACGCAGTATTTT.

Turning to this clonotype: A much larger clone sits a single nucleotide away, making a read error possible. J is TRBJ1-6 and V is TRBV12-3 or TRBV12-4, with 8 bases matching TRBD1. The CDR3 consists of 14 residues. CDR3: CASSSGGGNSPLYF. Written as DNA, the CDR3 is TGTGCCAGCAGTTCAGGGGGCGGTAATTCACCCCTCTACTTT.

Many counts were recorded for this clonotype. V is TRBV28 and J is TRBJ1-5, with 8 bases aligning to TRBD1. Germline lookup yields CDR1 MDHEN and CDR2 SYDVKM. The trim removed 4 bases at V and 6 bases at J, leaving 5 bases unmatched. The CDR3 is 14 residues long. In nucleotides, the CDR3 is TGTGCCAGCAGTTCAATACAGGGGGGTCAGCCCCAGCATTTT. Translating gives CASSSIQGGQPQHF.

This clonotype was recorded at least ten times. The V and J genes are TRBV7-9 and TRBJ1-1; D call uncertain. The V and J ends lost 0 bases and 6 bases respectively, with 8 bases between them. Per germline, CDR1 SEHNR and CDR2 FQNEAQ (reference sequence). This CDR3 is 13 amino acids long. The CDR3 DNA reads as TGTGCCAGCAGCTTAGCGCGTAGCCCTGAAGCTTTCTTT. This sequence encodes CASSLARSPEAFF. The whole variable domain, remainder taken from reference TRBV7-9 and TRBJ1-1, is DTGVSQNPRHKITKRGQNVTFRCDPISEHNRLYWYRQTLGQGPEFLTYFQNEAQLEKSRLLSDRFSAERPKGSFSTLEIQRTEQGDSAMYLCASSLARSPEAFFGQGTRLTVV.

This clonotype was seen ten or more times. The chain employs TRBV7-9 and TRBJ2-5; tentative D call: TRBD2 (5 bases). V lost 8 bases and J 3 bases, leaving 10 bases between the germline ends. The CDR3 spans 12 residues. Germline CDR1 and CDR2: SEHNR and FQNEAQ (reference sequence). This chain's CDR3 is CASGSWEETQYF. The CDR3 DNA sequence: TGTGCCAGCGGGAGTTGGGAAGAGACCCAGTACTTC.